The entry below describes one T cell receptor (beta chain). Losses at the gene ends were 3 bases for V and 2 bases for J; bases not matched to a gene: 8. The CDR3 contains 16 residues. Germline lookup yields CDR1 SGHAT and CDR2 FQNNGV. The sample belongs to a study of cytomegalovirus exposure and HLA in healthy donors. Vbeta (60) and Jbeta (13) primers were used in the PCR. The data were produced by immunoSEQ multiplex PCR, yet TCRdb's version contains in-frame clones alone and is incomplete. The sample records roughly 180,000 clones, approximately 88% being singletons. The J gene is TRBJ2-5, the V gene TRBV11-2, with TRBD2 identical over 8 bases. Sequencing was performed on PBMCs. The source of this sequence is a boy younger than 10 in good health and CMV-seronegative. The CDR3 loop reads CASSFSPREVQETQYF. CDR3 bases: TGTGCCAGCAGCTTTTCGCCGCGGGAGGTGCAAGAGACCCAGTACTTC.